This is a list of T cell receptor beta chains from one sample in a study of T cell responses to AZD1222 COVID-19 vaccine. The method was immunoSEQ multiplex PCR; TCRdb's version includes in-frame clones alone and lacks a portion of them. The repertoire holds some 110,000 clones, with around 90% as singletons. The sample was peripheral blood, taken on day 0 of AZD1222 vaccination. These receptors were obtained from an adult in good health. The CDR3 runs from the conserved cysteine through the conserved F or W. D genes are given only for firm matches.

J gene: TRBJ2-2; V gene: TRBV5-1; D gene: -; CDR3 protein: CASTSIGVKTGELFF
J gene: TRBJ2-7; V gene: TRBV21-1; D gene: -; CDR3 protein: CASSKARAGASEQYF
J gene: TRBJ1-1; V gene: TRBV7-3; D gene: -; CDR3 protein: CASSLSSANTEAFF
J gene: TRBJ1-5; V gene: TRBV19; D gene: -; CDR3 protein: CASNTGPNQPQHF
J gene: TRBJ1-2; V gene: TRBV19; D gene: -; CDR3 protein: CASMVGNYGYTF
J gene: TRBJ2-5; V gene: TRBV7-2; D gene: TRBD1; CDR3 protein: CASNRGTGGETQYF
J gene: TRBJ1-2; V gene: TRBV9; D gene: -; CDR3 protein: CASSTQGWGGYTF
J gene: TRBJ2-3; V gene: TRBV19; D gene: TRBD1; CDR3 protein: CASSGGQGVTDTQYF
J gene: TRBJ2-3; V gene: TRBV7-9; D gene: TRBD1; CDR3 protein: CASSLGQGRDTQYF
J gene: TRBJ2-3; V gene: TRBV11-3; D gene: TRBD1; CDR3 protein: CASSLGTGMSTDTQYF
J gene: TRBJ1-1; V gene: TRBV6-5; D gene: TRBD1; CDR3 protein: CASNYGTGMNTEAFF
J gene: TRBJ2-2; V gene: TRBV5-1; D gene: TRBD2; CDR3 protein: CASRAGEMGELFF
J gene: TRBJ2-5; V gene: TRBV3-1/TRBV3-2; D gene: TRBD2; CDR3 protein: CASSQDRTSGRQETQYF
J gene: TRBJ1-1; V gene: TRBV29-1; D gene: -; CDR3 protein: CSVGGQNTEAFF